The rows below give T cell receptor beta chains drawn from one sample of a study of cytomegalovirus exposure and HLA in healthy donors. The data were produced by immunoSEQ multiplex PCR, yet TCRdb's version contains in-frame clones alone and is incomplete. The sample has 130,000 to 150,000 clones, about 78% seen once. Material: PBMCs. The receptor source for this set is a man aged 35 to 55 in good health and CMV-seropositive. The CDR3 runs from the conserved cysteine through the conserved F or W. The D gene is left open where the match is weak. Where a row states a size, it is once, few, many or the class of an expanded clone; other rows omit it.

V	size	D	J	DNA	CDR3
TRBV28	-	TRBD2	TRBJ2-2	TGTGCCAGCAGTACCCCAGGACTAGCGGGGGGCAAATTTGGGACCGGGGAGCTGTTTTTT	CASSTPGLAGGKFGTGELFF
TRBV11-2	-	TRBD1	TRBJ2-5	TGTGCCAGCAGCCCCAGGGGGCCCCGAGAGACCCAGTACTTC	CASSPRGPRETQYF
TRBV7-6	-	TRBD2	TRBJ2-1	TGTGCCAGCAGCTTAGGAAGAGCGGGGTGGCGGAATGAGCAGTTCTTC	CASSLGRAGWRNEQFF
TRBV5-4	-	-	TRBJ2-7	TGTGCCAGCAGCCAAGACAAGTCCTCTATCGAGCAGTACTTC	CASSQDKSSIEQYF
TRBV5-1	few	-	TRBJ1-3	TGCGCCAGCAGCTTGGGGGGAGCAGAAACGTTAGGAAACACCATATATTTT	CASSLGGAETLGNTIYF
TRBV9	-	TRBD2	TRBJ2-5	TGTGCCAGCAGTCTAGCGGGAGCGTCAGAGACCCAGTACTTC	CASSLAGASETQYF
TRBV10-1	-	-	TRBJ2-2	TGCGCCAGCAGCGTCCTGCTAGGTGGCGGGGAGCTGTTTTTT	CASSVLLGGGELFF
TRBV11-3	-	-	TRBJ2-7	TGTGCCAGCAGCTTAGAACAGGAAACCGAGCAGTACTTC	CASSLEQETEQYF
TRBV29-1	-	TRBD1	TRBJ2-6	TGCAGCCAAAGACAGGGGAACGGGGCCAACGTCCTGACTTTC	CSQRQGNGANVLTF
TRBV30	-	-	TRBJ2-7	TGTGCCTGGACCGGAGACGCAGTCGTGGGACACCAATACGAGCAGTACTTC	CAWTGDAVVGHQYEQYF
TRBV18	-	TRBD1	TRBJ2-2	TGTGCCAGCTCTTCAGACAGGGGGGTCACCGGGGAGCTGTTTTTT	CASSSDRGVTGELFF
TRBV6-6	-	-	TRBJ1-1	TGTGCCAGCAGTTCCCAGGGTGGAACTGAAGCTTTCTTT	CASSSQGGTEAFF
TRBV6-1	-	-	TRBJ2-7	TGTGCCAGCAGTGAAGGTCCAGGTGTCTCCTACGAGCAGTACTTC	CASSEGPGVSYEQYF
TRBV9	-	TRBD1	TRBJ2-7	TGTGCCAGCAGCGTAACCTCCAGGGGGCCCCCCTACGAGCAGTACTTC	CASSVTSRGPPYEQYF
TRBV4-2	-	-	TRBJ2-1	TGTGCCAGCAGCCAGGCCCCAAGGAGGCAGGGGCGCCAGGATGAGCAGTTCTTC	CASSQAPRRQGRQDEQFF
TRBV11-3	-	-	TRBJ2-2	TGTGCCAGCAGCTTCGTCGGGTCCGGGGAGCTGTTTTTT	CASSFVGSGELFF
TRBV18	few	-	TRBJ1-1	TGTGCCAGCTCAAACCAGGGGCGTAGTGAAGCTTTCTTT	CASSNQGRSEAFF
TRBV30	few	TRBD2	TRBJ2-1	TGTGCCTGGAGCGGACTAGCGGGAAAAGGTGAGCAGTTCTTC	CAWSGLAGKGEQFF
TRBV5-4	-	-	TRBJ2-3	TGTGCCAGCAGCCTCCGACTGGCAGATACGCAGTATTTT	CASSLRLADTQYF
TRBV10-3	-	TRBD2	TRBJ2-3	TGTGCCATCAGTGAGGGCGGGGGGGAAACAGATACGCAGTATTTT	CAISEGGGETDTQYF
TRBV28	few	-	TRBJ1-6	TGTGCCAGCAGGGGAGTACAGGGAAGTAATTCACCCCTCCACTTT	CASRGVQGSNSPLHF
TRBV19	-	-	TRBJ1-3	TGTGCCAGTAGCTTTAATTTGGGAAACACCATATATTTT	CASSFNLGNTIYF
TRBV27	-	TRBD2	TRBJ2-7	TGTGCCAGCGCCCGGACTAGCGGCTACGAGCAGTACTTC	CASARTSGYEQYF
TRBV2	-	TRBD2	TRBJ2-7	TGTGCCAGCAGCGCGACGCCCCGACTAGCGGGGAACTACGAGCAGTACTTC	CASSATPRLAGNYEQYF
TRBV19	-	-	TRBJ1-5	TGTGCCAGTAGTATACAGGGGAGCAATCAGCCCCAGCATTTT	CASSIQGSNQPQHF
TRBV6-1	once	-	TRBJ1-3	TGTGCCAGCAGTGAGGAGGGCCTCTCTGGAAACACCATATATTTT	CASSEEGLSGNTIYF
TRBV7-8	once	TRBD1	TRBJ1-4	TGTGCCAGCAGCCACAACAGGGGAACTAATGAAAAACTGTTTTTT	CASSHNRGTNEKLFF
TRBV28	-	TRBD2	TRBJ2-7	TGTGCCAGCAGTTTAATAGCGGGGCCTTCCTACGAGCAGTACTTC	CASSLIAGPSYEQYF
TRBV4-1	-	TRBD1	TRBJ1-4	TGCGCCAGCAGCCAGGGACAGCCAACTAATGAAAAACTGTTTTTT	CASSQGQPTNEKLFF
TRBV13	-	TRBD1	TRBJ2-5	TGTGCCAGCAGCACCAGACAGGGGGGGGCCCAGGAGACCCAGTACTTC	CASSTRQGGAQETQYF
TRBV5-1	-	-	TRBJ1-2	TGCGCCAGCAGCTTAAGTATGCAGGGTCATGGCTACACCTTC	CASSLSMQGHGYTF
TRBV27	few	-	TRBJ1-1	TGTGCCAGCAGTTTAGGGCGGAACACTGAAGCTTTCTTT	CASSLGRNTEAFF
TRBV28	-	-	TRBJ1-1	TGTGCCAGCAGTACAGGGAGTAGGGTCACTGAAGCTTTCTTT	CASSTGSRVTEAFF
TRBV7-4	-	TRBD1	TRBJ1-3	TGTGCCAGCAGACCCTCGACAGGGGTCGGAAACACCATATATTTT	CASRPSTGVGNTIYF
TRBV5-1	once	-	TRBJ1-2	TGCGCCAGCAGCTTGGGGGGGGATTCTTTCAACTATGGCTACACCTTC	CASSLGGDSFNYGYTF
TRBV10-3	-	TRBD2	TRBJ2-3	TGTGCCATCAGCCGAGTTAGCGGGGGGCGCACAGATACGCAGTATTTT	CAISRVSGGRTDTQYF
TRBV7-2	-	-	TRBJ1-5	TGTGCCAGCAGCTTTACAGAGAGTAGCAATCAGCCCCAGCATTTT	CASSFTESSNQPQHF
TRBV7-4	-	TRBD2	TRBJ2-3	TGTGCCAGCAGCGTCGGGACTAGCGGGAGGGCCGTAAGGGCAGATACGCAGTATTTT	CASSVGTSGRAVRADTQYF